Listed below are T cell receptor beta chains from one sample, sequenced in a study of cytomegalovirus exposure and HLA in healthy donors. Here immunoSEQ multiplex PCR was the method, and the copy in TCRdb shows in-frame clones only, minus some. The sample consists of approximately 190,000 clones, roughly 87% of them appearing once. The source material was PBMCs. The receptors originated from a boy aged 2 to 10 in good health and CMV-seronegative. Each CDR3 is given with its conserved first and last residue. The D gene is left open where the match is weak. Rows may omit the clone size; those that give it use once, few, many or a size class.

V	J	D	size	DNA	CDR3
TRBV15	TRBJ2-7	-	-	TGTGCCACCAGCAGAGATCATCTCACAGGGGGAGGGAGCGAGCAGTACTTC	CATSRDHLTGGGSEQYF
TRBV28	TRBJ1-3	-	-	TGTGCCAGCTTCCAATCCTCTGGAAACACCATATATTTT	CASFQSSGNTIYF
TRBV27	TRBJ2-3	TRBD2	-	TGTGCCAGCAGTTCCCCTAGCGGGAGGGCCTTCCCAGATACGCAGTATTTT	CASSSPSGRAFPDTQYF
TRBV7-2	TRBJ1-1	-	-	TGTGCCAGCAGCTCCCCAAACAGGGACACTGAAGCTTTCTTT	CASSSPNRDTEAFF
TRBV19	TRBJ1-5	-	-	TGTGCCAGTAGTATAGATTATACAGTAGCCCAGCATTTT	CASSIDYTVAQHF
TRBV5-1	TRBJ1-2	-	-	TGCGCCAGCAGCTTGACCTTGGGAACGGGAAATGGCTACACCTTC	CASSLTLGTGNGYTF
TRBV7-9	TRBJ2-7	-	-	TGTGCCAGCTTAGGGGTTCGGGACGAGCAGTACTTC	CASLGVRDEQYF
TRBV28	TRBJ1-2	TRBD1	once	TGTGCCAGCAGTCCGACAGGGGAAAGCTATGGCTACACCTTC	CASSPTGESYGYTF
TRBV19	TRBJ1-2	-	-	TGTGCCAGTAGTATTCAGGTCCCGGGAGGCTACACCTTC	CASSIQVPGGYTF
TRBV5-5	TRBJ2-2	-	-	TGTGCCAGCAGCTTGTCGCGGTGGGGGGACCGGAACACCGGGGAGCTGTTTTTT	CASSLSRWGDRNTGELFF
TRBV2	TRBJ2-3	-	-	TGTGCCAGCAGTGATCTACTCCCGGAGGGCACAGATACGCAGTATTTT	CASSDLLPEGTDTQYF
TRBV2	TRBJ1-1	-	once	TGTGCCAGCAGTGAGGCTTCCACTGAAGCTTTCTTT	CASSEASTEAFF